Here is one T cell receptor (beta chain) with its context. The sample holds many counts of this clonotype. The antigen it recognizes is unknown. No quality values exist for individual bases; no much larger clone is one base distant. The data originate from a study of glioma-infiltrating T cells (TCRdb year 2016). Concerning the study at large: The study sequenced TCR alpha- and beta-chain repertoires from glioma tissue, from non-neoplastic brain tissue and from matched peripheral blood mononuclear cells. To gauge divergence between tissue and blood T-cell populations, every tissue-infiltrating repertoire was compared against the peripheral blood repertoire from the same patient. The paired cohort was made up of three low-grade glioma patients, 7 or 8 primary glioblastoma patients and three non-glioma patients who contributed non-neoplastic brain tissue.

The iRepertoire nested amplicon-rescue multiplex PCR (arm-PCR) platform was used to amplify TCR alpha and beta CDR3 regions from RNA. The input for one-step reverse transcription and amplification was 100-400 ng of tissue mRNA or PBMC total RNA. Following bead purification, Illumina adapters were added by a secondary multiplex PCR, and the libraries were gel-purified between 200 and 400 bp. Internal 6-nucleotide barcodes were carried by the libraries and were used for demultiplexing. Sequencing of libraries was performed on an Illumina MiSeq with 2x220 or 2x250 nucleotide paired-end reads. Per the authors' processing: Paired reads were merged using FLASH 1.2.11 and aligned with BWA-MEM to the GRCh37 human genome, and TRA and TRB reads were then extracted. For V and J assignment, an IMGT-derived reference of cassette sequences and CDR3 motifs that included pseudogenes was used. Reads were translated in three frames, and productive CDR3s were defined as those with a C...FGXG motif and no stop codons. Unique combinations of V-J cassette pair and CDR3 amino acid sequence were defined as clonotypes. Reads were filtered by Hamming distance, thresholded by each sample's sequence error rate in mapped regions. TCRdb reprocessing: public reads trimmed at Q25 with fastp, clones called with MiXCR, in-frame beta chains kept. For every CDR3 protein sequence, its rows merge into one entry that carries the most common genes and DNA. What appears here as the V and J calls and clone size reflects TCRdb's work, not the paper's. Recorded for this sample are approximately 190,000 distinct CDR3 sequences; roughly 32% of them occurred a single time. The ten most abundant clones make up around 20% of the sample.

The research as a whole found: Group comparisons rested on small numbers: three non-neoplastic, three low-grade glioma and under ten glioblastoma patients. Very few CDR3 sequences were shared between tissue and blood, attributed to high CDR3 diversity and limited sampling. VJ-independent divergence between tissue and blood was lower than expected in non-neoplastic patients but higher than expected in all gliomas, particularly low-grade gliomas.

From the cysteine through the phenylalanine, the CDR3 covers 12 amino acids. Kept here is only the CDR3 DNA, which spans 36 bases and is read in frame from base 1. V loses 6 bases of germline sequence and J loses 3 bases, and the interval between the two ends is 6 bases. The germline V gene encodes CDR1 MDHEN and CDR2 SYDVKM. The V and J genes are TRBV28 and TRBJ1-5; the D gene is possibly TRBD1, with 5 bases matching. This receptor was taken from a human donor with low-grade glioma or glioblastoma, undergoing nonglioma brain surgery, or in good health (not recorded which). The sequenced material came from glioma tissue, nonneoplastic brain tissue, or PBMCs (not recorded which). The DNA sequence is as follows: TGTGCCAGCAGCAGGGTCAATCAGCCCCAGCATTTT. Translated, it gives CASSRVNQPQHF.